Listed below are T cell receptor beta chains from one sample, sequenced in a study of shared clonotypes between healthy human individuals. The assay was immunoSEQ multiplex PCR, and TCRdb's table has in-frame clones only and misses some. The sample lists millions of clones, over 85% occurring once. Specimen: naive CD4+ T cells sorted from blood. The origin of the receptors is a man aged 18 to 30 in good health. CDR3s include the opening cysteine and the closing phenylalanine or tryptophan. D genes are given only for firm matches. The size of a clone is reported for some rows only, either as once, few or many, or as a class for expanded clones.

D gene | clone size | V gene | CDR3 length | CDR3 protein
TRBD2 | NA | TRBV5-1 | 17 | CASSLLGLALSTDTQYF
NA | NA | TRBV5-1 | 19 | CASSLEAARGAGMNTEAFF
TRBD1 | NA | TRBV6-1 | 14 | CASSWGQGEGEQYF
NA | NA | TRBV30 | 14 | CAQSGGTRRETQYF
NA | NA | TRBV4-1 | 12 | CASSRPGNTIYF
NA | few | TRBV27 | 16 | CASSFPIQGGNSPLHF
TRBD2 | NA | TRBV4-1 | 19 | CASSQERGLAGGTYNEQFF
NA | once | TRBV4-1 | 16 | CASSPQAGRVNYGYTF
TRBD1 | NA | TRBV5-1 | 17 | CASSPAGTGSGANVLTF
NA | once | TRBV28 | 15 | CASRTGALPNTEAFF
NA | NA | TRBV9 | 16 | CASSVRGDSNTGELFF
NA | NA | TRBV6-1 | 14 | CASNRDGGSYEQYF
NA | NA | TRBV20-1 | 11 | CSARGGYEQYF
NA | NA | TRBV7-6 | 14 | CASSLAEDGYGYTF
TRBD2 | NA | TRBV18 | 15 | CASSPPGGDWNEQYF
NA | NA | TRBV27 | 14 | CASRMGGETYGYTF
NA | NA | TRBV5-6 | 16 | CASSLDAFSGANVLTF
TRBD1 | NA | TRBV19 | 14 | CASRTDRATTEAFF
NA | NA | TRBV6-5 | 11 | CASSLEGREYF
TRBD1 | NA | TRBV5-1 | 15 | CASSLTTGNNQPQHF
NA | NA | TRBV5-1 | 16 | CASSFTGQPFTGELFF
NA | NA | TRBV5-1 | 15 | CASSYTPYRTDTQYF
TRBD1 | NA | TRBV7-6 | 15 | CASSPSGTGTDTQYF
NA | NA | TRBV6-6 | 16 | CASSYGAYQAGDTQYF
NA | NA | TRBV5-4 | 15 | CASSFRRGAGETQYF
TRBD1 | NA | TRBV7-9 | 14 | CASSHRGVTDTQYF
NA | NA | TRBV7-8 | 13 | CASSLGMNTEAFF
NA | NA | TRBV11-2 | 17 | CASSPLTSGWVTDTQYF
NA | NA | TRBV4-2 | 16 | CASSQVAVTGANVLTF
NA | NA | TRBV19 | 18 | CASSIDGRVAPGANVLTF
TRBD2 | NA | TRBV9 | 17 | CASSVAPGLAVGNEQFF
TRBD2 | NA | TRBV5-1 | 15 | CASRLGAGDGDTQYF
NA | NA | TRBV27 | 15 | CASSLSRAGTGELFF
NA | few | TRBV7-6 | 15 | CASSLALTEQETQYF
TRBD1 | NA | TRBV6-9 | 20 | CASSSTLTGTEQHSNQPQHF
NA | NA | TRBV6-5 | 15 | CASSYHRASTDTQYF
NA | NA | TRBV12-1 | 14 | CASRLRKASMRKFF
TRBD1 | NA | TRBV19 | 16 | CASSILPGQKNQPQHF
NA | once | TRBV6-5 | 11 | CASSSVREQYF
TRBD2 | NA | TRBV10-3 | 14 | CAISRAGVGGELFF
NA | once | TRBV5-4 | 13 | CASTRGVQETQYF
NA | NA | TRBV9 | 14 | CASSPPGGGPTPFF
NA | once | TRBV6-6 | 15 | CASLSMLDKNTEAFF
TRBD2 | NA | TRBV10-3 | 17 | CAISGENSGRVPDTQYF
NA | once | TRBV30 | 13 | CAWSVRRGHEQFF
NA | NA | TRBV30 | 15 | CAWTQRGGSSYEQYF
NA | NA | TRBV5-4 | 14 | CASSLQGRTDTQYF
TRBD2 | NA | TRBV5-1 | 16 | CASSWGLADATDTQYF
TRBD2 | NA | TRBV7-2 | 15 | CASSLTSGRGETQYF
TRBD2 | NA | TRBV18 | 13 | CASSSGGAYEQYF